One and the same sample provided the 14 T cell receptor beta chains below, sequenced in a study of T cells after yellow fever vaccination. TCRdb reprocessed the 5' RACE reads via MiXCR and lists one record per CDR3 protein. This table holds about 240,000 distinct CDR3 sequences, about 7% found once. Specimen: CD4+ T cells sorted from PBMCs, collected 15 days after the yellow fever booster vaccination. The source of these receptors is a man aged 25 to 40 who received the YFV17D yellow fever vaccine.

This clonotype was detected many times. The rearrangement joins TRBV5-5 to TRBJ1-1; no clear D. Germline V gene lookup returns CDR1 SGHKS and CDR2 YYEKEE (reference sequence). V was cut by 0 bases and J by 5 bases, with 17 bases left in between. The CDR3 totals 16 residues. Here the CDR3 reads CASSLGFGSWATEAFF. CDR3 sequence (DNA): TGTGCCAGCAGCTTGGGATTCGGCAGCTGGGCTACTGAAGCTTTCTTT.

This clonotype was seen ten or more times. The J gene is TRBJ2-5, the V gene TRBV20-1; 8 positions agree with TRBD2. CDR1 is DFQATT, CDR2 SNEGSKA, per germline (reference sequence). CDR3 length: 15 residues. The V segment lost 3 bases and the J segment 1 base; nucleotides outside the gene matches: 7. The CDR3 nucleotides read TGCAGTGCTAGCAAGGCTAGCGGGCGCCAAGAGACCCAGTACTTC. It translates to CSASKASGRQETQYF.

This clonotype occurred many times. This chain links TRBV20-1 with TRBJ2-7, with 7 bases aligning to TRBD2. Germline CDR1 DFQATT, CDR2 SNEGSKA (reference sequence). The CDR3 loop spans 12 amino acids. The V segment lost 3 bases and the J segment 2 bases; nucleotides outside the gene matches: 1. CDR3 in DNA: TGCAGTGCTAGTGCGGGGGCCTACGAGCAGTACTTC. Amino acids: CSASAGAYEQYF.

This clonotype was observed at least ten times. The gene calls are TRBV19 and TRBJ2-5, with TRBD1 matching over 7 bases. There are 14 residues in the CDR3. V shed 4 bases and J 2 bases; nucleotides not matched to a gene: 4. Germline V lookup: CDR1 LNHDA, CDR2 SQIVND (reference sequence). The CDR3 DNA sequence: TGTGCCAGTAGTACCCAGGACAGGCAAGAGACCCAGTACTTC. Translating gives CASSTQDRQETQYF.

Many counts were recorded for this clonotype. The chain has TRBV20-1 and TRBJ2-4; D unresolved. Trimming removed 4 bases from V and 4 bases from J, with 8 bases in between. The germline V gene encodes CDR1 DFQATT and CDR2 SNEGSKA (reference sequence). The CDR3 runs to 12 residues. CDR3 sequence (DNA): TGCAGTGCTATCTCTGGGAAAAACATTCAGTACTTC. Its translation: CSAISGKNIQYF.

V is TRBV5-1 and J is TRBJ2-6; D is perhaps TRBD2 (7 bases). Trimming took off 0 bases at V and 2 bases at J, with 12 bases between the two ends. The CDR3 consists of 17 residues. Germline V CDR1 and CDR2: SGHRS, YFSETQ. The CDR3 region has the DNA TGCGCCAGCAGCTTGGAGAGGGGGGGCGCTGGGGCCAACGTCCTGACTTTC. This codes for CASSLERGGAGANVLTF. The variable domain in full, completed from reference TRBV5-1 and TRBJ2-6, reads KAGVTQTPRYLIKTRGQQVTLSCSPISGHRSVSWYQQTPGQGLQFLFEYFSETQRNKGNFPGRFSGRQFSNSRSEMNVSTLELGDSALYLCASSLERGGAGANVLTFGAGSRLTVL.

This clonotype was counted a few times. This rearrangement joins TRBV5-1 to TRBJ1-2; TRBD1 might be the D (6 bases). The germline V and J ends were trimmed by 4 bases and 8 bases, with 15 bases remaining between them. Germline V gives CDR1 SGHRS, CDR2 YFSETQ. The CDR3 sequence is 13 residues long. The CDR3 sequence: CASSTPDSRGYTF. In nucleotides, the CDR3 is TGCGCCAGCAGCACCCCGGACAGTCGGGGCTACACCTTC.

Ten or more counts support this clonotype. The gene calls are TRBV2 and TRBJ2-5; D gene ambiguous. Trimming stripped 7 bases from V and 4 bases from J, with 10 bases between. The CDR3 consists of 12 residues. Germline CDR1 SNHLY, CDR2 FYNNEI. The CDR3 region has the DNA TGTGCCAGCATGAGCTATGGAGAGACCCAGTACTTC. It codes for CASMSYGETQYF.

This clonotype appeared many times. This chain uses TRBV29-1 with TRBJ2-6; D may correspond to TRBD1 or TRBD2 (5 bases each). CDR1 and CDR2 (germline): SQVTM, ANQGSEA. V was trimmed by 6 bases and J by 0 bases, leaving 9 bases between them. This CDR3 has 14 amino acids. Written as DNA, the CDR3 is TGCAGCGTGGGACGGGGCTCTGGGGCCAACGTCCTGACTTTC. Its translation: CSVGRGSGANVLTF.

The chain joins TRBV5-1 to TRBJ2-7; either TRBD1 or TRBD2 may fit D (6 bases each). The CDR3 loop spans 15 amino acids. Germline V gene lookup returns CDR1 SGHRS and CDR2 YFSETQ. V was shortened by 4 bases and J by 5 bases, with 19 bases between the two germline ends. The CDR3: CASSVVGGPRDEQYF. The CDR3 coding sequence is TGCGCCAGCAGCGTGGTGGGGGGCCCTCGGGACGAGCAGTACTTC.

This clonotype has a count of ten or more. A read error may produce the germline difference seen at one junction end. This sequence joins TRBV6-1 and TRBJ2-1; 10 nucleotides align to TRBD2. CDR3 length: 14 residues. Germline lookup yields CDR1 MNHNS and CDR2 SASEGT. In nucleotides, the CDR3 is TGTGCCAGCAGTCAAGCGGGAGGGCCTTTCTCGCGGTTCTTC. It translates to CASSQAGGPFSRFF.

This clonotype appeared a few times. The chain is built from TRBV20-1 and TRBJ1-1; 9 nucleotides agree with TRBD1. The CDR3 is 15 amino acids. The V segment lost 4 bases and the J segment 0 bases; nucleotides outside the gene matches: 6. Germline lookup yields CDR1 DFQATT and CDR2 SNEGSKA (reference sequence). The CDR3 is CSAIRQGGMNTEAFF. The CDR3 nucleotides are TGCAGTGCTATCAGACAGGGGGGGATGAACACTGAAGCTTTCTTT.

The DNA for the CDR3 is TGTGCCAGTAGTATCGGGAGACTCGAAGAAGCTTTCTTT. Its translation is CASSIGRLEEAFF. V and J are TRBV19 and TRBJ1-1; no clear D gene. V was cut by 3 bases and J by 8 bases, with 13 bases left in between. The CDR3 has 13 residues. Germline V lookup: CDR1 LNHDA, CDR2 SQIVND (reference sequence).

V and J are TRBV4-2 and TRBJ2-3, with D tentatively TRBD1 (6 bases). Germline lookup yields CDR1 LGHNA and CDR2 YNFKEQ. The CDR3 totals 15 residues. Between the trimmed V and J ends, which lost 4 bases and 2 bases, there was a span of 13 bases. CDR3 amino acids: CASSRLQGATDTQYF. The CDR3 nucleotides read TGTGCCAGCAGCCGCCTACAGGGCGCCACAGATACGCAGTATTTT.